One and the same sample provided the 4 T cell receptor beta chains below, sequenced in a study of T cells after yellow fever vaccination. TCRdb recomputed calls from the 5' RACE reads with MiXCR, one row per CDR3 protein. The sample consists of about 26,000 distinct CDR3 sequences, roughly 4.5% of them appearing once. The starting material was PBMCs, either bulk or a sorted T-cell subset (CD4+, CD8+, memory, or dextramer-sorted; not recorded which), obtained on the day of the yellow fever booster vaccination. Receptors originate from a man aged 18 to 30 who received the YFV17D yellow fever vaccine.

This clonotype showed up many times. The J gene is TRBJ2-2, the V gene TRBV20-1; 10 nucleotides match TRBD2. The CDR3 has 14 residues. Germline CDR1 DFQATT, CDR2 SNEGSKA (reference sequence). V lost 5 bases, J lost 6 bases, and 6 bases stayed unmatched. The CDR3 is CSASPSGGSGELFF. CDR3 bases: TGCAGTGCTTCCCCTAGCGGGGGCTCCGGGGAGCTGTTTTTT.

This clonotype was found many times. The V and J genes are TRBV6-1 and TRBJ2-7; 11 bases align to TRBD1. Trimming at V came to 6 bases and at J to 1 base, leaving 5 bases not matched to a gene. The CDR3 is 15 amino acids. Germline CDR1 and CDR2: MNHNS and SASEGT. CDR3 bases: TGTGCCAGCAGGCCGGGACAGGGGGGTTCCTACGAGCAGTACTTC. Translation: CASRPGQGGSYEQYF.

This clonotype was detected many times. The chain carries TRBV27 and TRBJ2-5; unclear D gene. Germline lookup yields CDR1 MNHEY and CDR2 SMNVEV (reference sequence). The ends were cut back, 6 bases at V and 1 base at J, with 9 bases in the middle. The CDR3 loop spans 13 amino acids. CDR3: CASSGLFQETQYF. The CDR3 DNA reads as TGTGCCAGCAGCGGCCTGTTCCAAGAGACCCAGTACTTC.

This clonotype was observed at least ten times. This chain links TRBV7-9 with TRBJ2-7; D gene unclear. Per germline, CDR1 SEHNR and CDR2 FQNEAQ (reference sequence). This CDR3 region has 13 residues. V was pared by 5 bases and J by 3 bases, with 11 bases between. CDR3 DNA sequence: TGTGCCAGCAGCCCCGACGGAGTCTACGAGCAGTACTTC. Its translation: CASSPDGVYEQYF.